Sequencing of this T cell receptor (beta chain) was carried out in a study of shared clonotypes between healthy human individuals. CD8 cells regarded as naive lacked CD45RO, were positively chosen for CCR7, and omitted terminally differentiated effector memory CD45RA+ cells. Healthy HIV-negative adults without recent acute infections or vaccinations served as donors. Original methodology: Filtering differed because ImmunoSEQ produced junction-only sequences that carried no quality scores. TCRdb keeps only in-frame clones here, not all; method: immunoSEQ multiplex PCR. That table supplies the V and J calls and clone size; D and trimming were determined from the DNA. The sample has about 2.2 million clones, around 93% seen once. The CDR3 runs to 17 residues. V shed 5 bases and J 7 bases; nucleotides not matched to a gene: 9. Germline CDR1 and CDR2: SGHVS and FQNEAQ. This clone was found a few times. Its antigen is unidentified.

Study-level points and caveats: Compared with memory subsets, naive subsets generally had larger estimated richness.

The sequenced material came from naive CD8+ T cells from PBMCs. The chain uses TRBV7-8 and TRBJ2-2; TRBD2 aligns across 14 bases. This sequence originates from a man in his late teens or twenties in good health. Some clones in this sample may be carry-over from other donors' samples. CDR3 amino acids: CASSARGLAGENGELFF. CDR3 DNA: TGTGCCAGCAGCGCCCGGGGACTAGCGGGAGAGAACGGGGAGCTGTTTTTT.